This note documents a single T cell receptor beta chain sequence. What antigen it recognizes has not been identified. The record has no base qualities; no much larger clone is one base away. The CDR3 regions of human TCRbeta chains were analyzed by immunosequencing. As for the original processing: TCRs in the repertoires were compared against a reference library of SARS-CoV-2-specific TCRs that had been generated with the MIRA antigen-specificity platform. Breadth was defined as the fraction of unique TCRs that were SARS-CoV-2-associated. Depth was defined as the fraction of total T cells that were SARS-CoV-2-associated. Using the MIRA data, each spike-specific TCR was assigned both to the spike region to which the TCR was reactive and to a CD4 or CD8 class. Log10-transformed breadth and depth values were compared by one-way ANOVA with Sidak's multiple comparisons tests. TCRdb carries this immuneACCESS record with in-frame sequences only. Its versions omit some clonotypes, under half of them owing to an unresolved V gene in the studies checked, with the rest unexplained. V and J calls and clone size are copied from that table; D and trimming were computed from the DNA. Recorded for this sample are roughly 100,000 clones; 70% to 90% of them occurred a single time. The leading ten clones occupy about 2.7% of the sample.

Per the publication, the time point label means: baseline before first vaccination. The vaccinee samples were drawn from two UK trials, COV001 and COV002, one of which was a single-blind randomized controlled phase 2/3 trial testing AZD1222 (ChAdOx1 nCoV-19) in healthy adults. Trial participant PBMC samples were collected at day 0 and day 28 after the second dose for TCRbeta chain sequencing. These data originate in a study of T cell responses to AZD1222 COVID-19 vaccine (dated by TCRdb to about 2021). At the level of the whole study: AZD1222 recipients whose second dose came at about 4 weeks and those whose second dose came at about 12 weeks were combined into one group, since spike-specific TCR depth and breadth did not differ between the two schedules. Enrollment into the trials was organized by age into subgroups of 18-55, 56-69 and 70-plus years, and those subgroups contained approximately 160, 26 and 62 TCR-sequenced participants, respectively. TCR sequencing covered about 230 trial participants: 200 to 220 given two doses of AZD1222 and around 26 given two doses of MenACWY control vaccine.

Study-wide conclusions, independent of this receptor: The vaccine-associated CD4 TCRs covered the entire spike protein, and the dominant responses fell in regions 160-218 and 743-854. Participants were mostly white British, with more females than males. The authors suggested clonal diversity may have been underestimated. Spike-specific TCR breadth and depth rose significantly after two AZD1222 doses compared with day 0 and with MenACWY recipients. Nearly half of unique spike-specific TCRs reportedly recognized epitopes outside regions mutated in the B.1.351 and B.1.1.7 variants. No day 14 peak-response samples were available, so repertoires were characterized only after the peak T cell response. In the small 56-69-year group, the increase in depth fell short of significance, most likely because of low power. Conclusions about previously exposed vaccinees are limited because only 6 or 7 AZD1222 recipients were SARS-CoV-2 seropositive at baseline.

The CDR3 has 15 amino acids, counting the end cysteine and phenylalanine. The CDR3 DNA has 45 bases and is translated from base 1. CDR1 and CDR2, per the germline V gene, are SGHDT and YYEEEE. Trimming costs V 0 bases and J 7 bases, and their ends lie 13 bases apart. The sequence was obtained from an adult in good health. This sequence uses TRBV5-6 and TRBJ1-4; a tentative D match to TRBD1 spans 6 bases. The material was peripheral blood, obtained on day 0 of AZD1222 vaccination. The sequenced DNA is TGTGCCAGCAGCTTGGGGCCAGGGGATCGTGAAAAACTGTTTTTT. Translated, it reads CASSLGPGDREKLFF.